Below are 30 T cell receptor beta chains sequenced from a single sample in a study of cytomegalovirus exposure and HLA in healthy donors (dated by TCRdb to the late 2010s). To prepare the library, the immunoSEQ multiplex PCR assay was applied. A mixture of 60 forward primers for TCR Vbeta segments and 13 reverse primers for TCR Jbeta segments was used in the multiplex PCR. The table was pulled from immuneACCESS by TCRdb, which kept in-frame rearrangements only. Such tables lose some clones; where checked, under half of the loss comes from unresolved V genes, and the rest has no known cause. The sample table holds about 170,000 clones, of which approximately 67% were seen once. The top ten clonotypes cover 2.5% to 3% of the sample. The sequencing sample was made of PBMCs. Receptor source: a middle-aged man in good health and CMV-seronegative.

The chain links TRBV11-2 to TRBJ2-3; D is unclear. This CDR3 contains 14 residues. V lost 1 base to trimming and J lost 0 bases, with 5 bases between them. Germline values: CDR1 SGHAT, CDR2 FQNNGV. Here the CDR3 reads CASSLAVSTDTQYF. As DNA, the CDR3 is TGTGCCAGCAGCTTAGCTGTAAGCACAGATACGCAGTATTTT.

The rearrangement joins TRBV19 to TRBJ1-2; a weak D match, TRBD1 (5 bases). The CDR3 extends over 15 amino acids. Trimming took 6 bases from V and 2 from J, leaving 16 bases between them. Germline CDR1 and CDR2: LNHDA and SQIVND (reference sequence). The CDR3 region is CASRFRQLTNYGYTF. The CDR3 DNA reads as TGTGCCAGTAGGTTTCGACAGCTAACAAACTATGGCTACACCTTC.

The chain joins TRBV5-6 to TRBJ2-1, with 12 nucleotides matching TRBD1. V lost 5 bases and J lost 10; bases outside the gene matches: 13. Germline V CDR1 and CDR2: SGHDT, YYEEEE. The CDR3 loop spans 16 amino acids. As DNA, the CDR3 is TGTGCCAGCAGACCGACCGGGACAGGGGGCTCAGGGGAGCAGTTCTTC. Translation: CASRPTGTGGSGEQFF.

The chain has TRBV5-4 and TRBJ2-1; possible D gene TRBD1, 6 bases. Germline V gene lookup returns CDR1 SGHNT and CDR2 YYREEE (reference sequence). Trimming removed 4 bases from V and 0 bases from J, with 14 bases in between. The CDR3 is 16 residues long. Here the CDR3 reads CASSPGQIRSYNEQFF. The CDR3 nucleotides are TGTGCCAGCAGCCCAGGACAGATTCGCTCCTACAATGAGCAGTTCTTC. The whole variable domain, remainder taken from reference TRBV5-4 and TRBJ2-1, is ETGVTQSPTHLIKTRGQQVTLRCSSQSGHNTVSWYQQALGQGPQFIFQYYREEENGRGNFPPRFSGLQFPNYSSELNVNALELDDSALYLCASSPGQIRSYNEQFFGPGTRLTVL.

CDR3: CASSVSSGSAPYEQYF. CDR3 DNA sequence: TGTGCCAGCAGCGTCAGTAGCGGGAGTGCGCCCTACGAGCAGTACTTC. V and J are TRBV9 and TRBJ2-7, with 9 bases aligning to TRBD2. CDR1 is SGDLS and CDR2 is YYNGEE in the germline V gene. This CDR3 spans 16 amino acids. Trimming took 2 bases from V and 2 from J; bases not matched to a gene: 8.

The CDR3 loop reads CASSLEAGAHNEQFF. The CDR3 bases are TGCGCCAGCAGCTTGGAAGCGGGAGCCCACAATGAGCAGTTCTTC. This chain joins TRBV5-1 and TRBJ2-1; 8 bases match TRBD2. V trimming: 0 bases; J trimming: 5 bases; junction bases outside the gene matches: 4. Germline values: CDR1 SGHRS, CDR2 YFSETQ. The CDR3 has 15 residues.

The sample holds one count of this clone. The chain employs TRBV5-4 and TRBJ2-3; 8 bases fit TRBD1. Germline CDR1 is SGHNT and CDR2 is YYREEE (reference sequence). This CDR3 has 15 amino acids. V shed 4 bases, J shed 2 bases, and the junction held 6 bases outside the gene matches. The CDR3 DNA reads as TGTGCCAGCAGCAACCAGGGGGCGCCCACAGATACGCAGTATTTT. Amino acid sequence: CASSNQGAPTDTQYF.

This clone occurred once. The CDR3 DNA is TGTGCCAGTAGTATTGGAGGGATGAGCAATCAGCCCCAGCATTTT. This gives the protein CASSIGGMSNQPQHF. The genes are TRBV19 and TRBJ1-5; no clear D gene. The length of the CDR3 is 15 residues. V gave up 3 bases and J gave up 1 base, with 10 bases separating them. CDR1 and CDR2 (germline): LNHDA, SQIVND (reference sequence).

This clone was detected a few times. For the CDR3, the DNA is TGTGCCAGTAGTAGTCCCGGGCTAGCCCTTTCCCTTCCGCAGTATTTT. It encodes CASSSPGLALSLPQYF. The J gene is TRBJ2-3, the V gene TRBV19, with D perhaps matching TRBD2 (5 bases). The V gene lost 4 bases and the J gene lost 10 bases, with 24 bases spanning the gap. Germline V CDR1 and CDR2: LNHDA, SQIVND (reference sequence). The CDR3 totals 16 residues.

The chain recombines TRBV7-6 with TRBJ2-7; 8 nucleotides agree with TRBD2. The ends lost 0 bases at V and 5 bases at J; junction bases unmatched: 9. This CDR3 is 16 amino acids long. Germline lookup yields CDR1 SGHVS and CDR2 FNYEAQ. In nucleotides, the CDR3 is TGTGCCAGCAGCTTAGCAAGGGCGGGAGGATCGGACGAGCAGTACTTC. It translates to CASSLARAGGSDEQYF.

This clone was observed once. Here the CDR3 reads CASSYSRALQETQYF. CDR3 sequence (DNA): TGTGCCAGCAGTTACTCGAGGGCGCTCCAAGAGACCCAGTACTTC. The V call is TRBV6-5, the J call TRBJ2-5; possibly TRBD2 for D (5 bases). Germline V gene data show CDR1 as MNHEY and CDR2 as SVGAGI. CDR3 size: 15 residues. V lost 0 bases and J lost 1, with 9 bases in between.

This chain links TRBV19 with TRBJ1-3; a possible D gene is TRBD1 (6 bases). With 9 bases removed from V and 3 bases from J, the gap between germline ends came to 12 bases. In germline, CDR1 is LNHDA, CDR2 SQIVND (reference sequence). The CDR3 extends over 13 amino acids. The CDR3 here is CASHRDLGNTIYF. The CDR3 DNA reads as TGTGCCAGCCACAGGGACCTTGGAAACACCATATATTTT.

This clone was found a few times. The CDR3 coding sequence is TGCGCCAGCAGCCTCCAGGCGGGACAGGAGGGCTATGGCTACACCTTC. It encodes CASSLQAGQEGYGYTF. The chain uses TRBV5-1 and TRBJ1-2; 8 bases map to TRBD1. The CDR3 is made up of 16 amino acids. V trimming: 4 bases; J trimming: 4 bases; junction bases outside the gene matches: 12. Germline V gives CDR1 SGHRS, CDR2 YFSETQ. Combining the CDR3 with reference TRBV5-1 and TRBJ1-2 gives the whole variable domain KAGVTQTPRYLIKTRGQQVTLSCSPISGHRSVSWYQQTPGQGLQFLFEYFSETQRNKGNFPGRFSGRQFSNSRSEMNVSTLELGDSALYLCASSLQAGQEGYGYTFGSGTRLTVV.

A few counts support this clone. The chain combines TRBV11-2 with TRBJ2-1; TRBD2 matches 11 bases. J gave up 2 bases and V 6 bases, and 9 bases lay outside the gene matches. CDR1 is SGHAT, CDR2 FQNNGV, per germline. This CDR3 contains 17 residues. The CDR3 protein is CASSPLRTSGPYNEQFF. CDR3 DNA: TGTGCCAGCAGTCCACTTAGGACTAGCGGGCCCTACAATGAGCAGTTCTTC.

The rearrangement uses TRBV5-1 and TRBJ1-1; D unclear. The CDR3 is 13 amino acids. The V end lost 2 bases, the J end lost 2 bases, and 7 bases lay between the germline ends. Germline loops: CDR1 SGHRS, CDR2 YFSETQ. The CDR3, as DNA: TGCGCCAGCAGCTTCGTCTATAACACTGAAGCTTTCTTT. Translating it yields CASSFVYNTEAFF.

In its sample, this clone was seen a few times. The rearrangement uses TRBV5-5 and TRBJ1-3; D possibly corresponds to TRBD1 (6 bases). Germline V gene data show CDR1 as SGHKS and CDR2 as YYEKEE (reference sequence). V lost 2 bases, J lost 8 bases, and 14 bases lay in between. CDR3 length: 14 residues. DNA for the CDR3: TGTGCCAGCAGCTTTATGGACAGTCCTGACACCATATATTTT. Amino acids: CASSFMDSPDTIYF.

The genes are TRBV2 and TRBJ2-3; unclear D gene. There are 16 residues in the CDR3. Trimming removed 5 bases at V and 4 bases at J, with 19 bases between. Per the germline V gene, CDR1 is SNHLY and CDR2 is FYNNEI. The CDR3 here is CASSTRKADRPDTQYF. CDR3 nucleotide sequence: TGTGCCAGCAGTACCCGAAAGGCGGATAGACCAGATACGCAGTATTTT.

CDR3 sequence: CASSLIGQGGEKLFF. The CDR3 region has the DNA TGTGCCAGCAGCTTAATAGGACAGGGGGGTGAAAAACTGTTTTTT. This sequence joins TRBV7-8 and TRBJ1-4; 10 nucleotides agree with TRBD1. Trimming took 2 bases from V and 7 from J; bases not matched to a gene: 4. The CDR3 totals 15 residues. Germline CDR1 and CDR2: SGHVS and FQNEAQ.

The chain joins TRBV29-1 to TRBJ2-3; D may be TRBD2 (5 bases). Trimming took off 2 bases at V and 6 bases at J, with 12 bases between the two ends. CDR3 length: 13 amino acids. In germline, CDR1 is SQVTM, CDR2 ANQGSEA. Written as DNA, the CDR3 is TGCAGCGTTGAACCGGGGTTGCGGGATACGCAGTATTTT. This encodes CSVEPGLRDTQYF.

The chain joins TRBV29-1 to TRBJ1-5, with 10 bases aligning to TRBD1. CDR3 length: 16 amino acids. The germline V gene encodes CDR1 SQVTM and CDR2 ANQGSEA. V lost 6 bases to trimming and J lost 3 bases; unmatched junction nucleotides: 11. The CDR3 region has the DNA TGCAGCGTCCAGACGGGACAGGGGAGCAACAATCAGCCCCAGCATTTT. Protein product: CSVQTGQGSNNQPQHF.

The chain joins TRBV6-5 to TRBJ2-7, with 14 bases that match TRBD2. Per germline, CDR1 MNHEY and CDR2 SVGAGI. V shed 4 bases and J 11 bases; nucleotides not matched to a gene: 10. This CDR3 contains 15 residues. The CDR3 nucleotides read TGTGCCAGCAGTTCCCCGGGACTAGCGGGAGCGGCGGAGTACTTC. This encodes CASSSPGLAGAAEYF.

CDR3: CASSYTGSADTQYF. The CDR3 DNA follows: TGTGCCAGCAGCTATACAGGGAGCGCAGATACGCAGTATTTT. The V call is TRBV11-2, the J call TRBJ2-3; perhaps TRBD1 as D (6 bases). The CDR3 has 14 residues. Germline V gene data show CDR1 as SGHAT and CDR2 as FQNNGV. Trimming removed 4 bases at V and 4 bases at J, with 12 bases between. Using reference TRBV11-2 and TRBJ2-3 for the parts outside the CDR3, the full variable domain is EAGVAQSPRYKIIEKRQSVAFWCNPISGHATLYWYQQILGQGPKLLIQFQNNGVVDDSQLPKDRFSAERLKGVDSTLKIQPAKLEDSAVYLCASSYTGSADTQYFGPGTRLTVL.

The chain links TRBV5-1 to TRBJ2-2; 8 nucleotides align to TRBD1. There are 15 residues in the CDR3. CDR1 and CDR2 (germline): SGHRS, YFSETQ. The junction had 5 bases not matched to a gene; V was cut back by 0 bases and J by 7 bases. The CDR3, as DNA: TGCGCCAGCAGCTTGGTGCAGGGGGCAGTCGGGGAGCTGTTTTTT. Protein: CASSLVQGAVGELFF. Full variable domain (rest looked up from reference TRBV5-1 and TRBJ2-2): KAGVTQTPRYLIKTRGQQVTLSCSPISGHRSVSWYQQTPGQGLQFLFEYFSETQRNKGNFPGRFSGRQFSNSRSEMNVSTLELGDSALYLCASSLVQGAVGELFFGEGSRLTVL.

The chain couples TRBV10-3 to TRBJ2-5, with 10 nucleotides matching TRBD2. The J call is doubtful: the DNA matches TRBJ2-7 better. The CDR3 covers 17 residues. CDR1 and CDR2 (germline): ENHRY, SYGVKD. The CDR3, as DNA: TGTGCCATCGGGGAAGGTGGTAGCGGGAGGTTAGGCTACGAGCAGTACTTC. Its translation is CAIGEGGSGRLGYEQYF.

This chain links TRBV4-1 with TRBJ2-3; D may be TRBD2 (5 bases). V lost 6 bases, J lost 4 bases, and 14 bases lay in between. The CDR3 has 14 residues. Germline V gives CDR1 MGHRA, CDR2 YSYEKL. The CDR3: CASSHTRSADTQYF. CDR3 nucleotide sequence: TGCGCCAGCAGTCACACTAGAAGCGCAGATACGCAGTATTTT.

This chain joins TRBV11-3 and TRBJ2-1; the D gene is possibly TRBD2 (5 bases). This CDR3 is built from 13 residues. Trimming cost V 1 base and J 6 bases, with 7 bases left between them. CDR1 SGHNT and CDR2 YENEEA come from the germline V gene. The CDR3 coding sequence is TGTGCCAGCAGCTTAGTCGCGGGCAATGAGCAGTTCTTC. This encodes CASSLVAGNEQFF.

J is TRBJ2-1 and V is TRBV7-6; perhaps TRBD2 as D (5 bases). V was trimmed by 5 bases and J by 0 bases, leaving 14 bases between them. Per germline, CDR1 SGHVS and CDR2 FNYEAQ. CDR3 length: 16 amino acids. CDR3 bases: TGTGCCAGCAGCCCCCGCCGGGGAAGCTCCTACAATGAGCAGTTCTTC. Translating it yields CASSPRRGSSYNEQFF.

The rearrangement joins TRBV5-4 to TRBJ2-6, with 12 positions matching TRBD2. The CDR3 loop spans 18 amino acids. The junction had 4 bases not matched to a gene; V was cut back by 3 bases and J by 0 bases. The germline CDR1 and CDR2 sequences are SGHNT and YYREEE (reference sequence). CDR3 residues: CASSSRLAGDSGANVLTF. In nucleotides, the CDR3 is TGTGCCAGCAGCTCACGACTAGCGGGGGACTCTGGGGCCAACGTCCTGACTTTC. The variable domain in full, with the rest retrieved from reference TRBV5-4 and TRBJ2-6, is ETGVTQSPTHLIKTRGQQVTLRCSSQSGHNTVSWYQQALGQGPQFIFQYYREEENGRGNFPPRFSGLQFPNYSSELNVNALELDDSALYLCASSSRLAGDSGANVLTFGAGSRLTVL.

The genes are TRBV25-1 and TRBJ2-7; TRBD1 is a possible D gene (6 bases). The V end lost 2 bases, the J end lost 2 bases, and 13 bases lay between the germline ends. This CDR3 is 15 amino acids long. The germline V gene has CDR1 MGHDK and CDR2 SYGVNS. CDR3 nucleotide sequence: TGTGCCAGCAGTGAAGTGGGCACAGGGCCCTACGAGCAGTACTTC. Its translation is CASSEVGTGPYEQYF.

This clone was detected only a few times. The rearrangement links TRBV28 to TRBJ2-2, with 8 bases that match TRBD2. Per germline, CDR1 MDHEN and CDR2 SYDVKM. With V trimmed by 10 bases and J by 5 bases, 12 bases remained unmatched. This CDR3 is built from 15 residues. CDR3 nucleotide sequence: TGTGCCACTCGAAGGGCGGGGGGAAGAACCGGGGAGCTGTTTTTT. Protein product: CATRRAGGRTGELFF.